The next 4 T cell receptor beta chains were all read from a single sample in a study of technical replicates of blood from a few donors. Measured with immunoSEQ multiplex PCR; TCRdb has only the in-frame clones, and not every one. The table lists some 96,000 clones, about 94% of them singletons. The sample consisted of T cells isolated from PBMCs. All receptors come from a human donor in good health.

The J gene is TRBJ1-5, the V gene TRBV15; D gene uncertain. This CDR3 spans 15 amino acids. The V gene's germline CDR1 is LNHNV and CDR2 YYDKDF (reference sequence). Deletions cut 4 bases from V and 7 bases from J, with 17 bases between. The CDR3 DNA follows: TGTGCCACCAGCATATCAGTCACCGTCGAACAGCCCCAGCATTTT. Its translation: CATSISVTVEQPQHF.

The chain links TRBV4-1 to TRBJ1-2; D is undetermined. Germline V gives CDR1 MGHRA, CDR2 YSYEKL. V was clipped by 1 base and J by 0 bases, with 12 bases between them. This CDR3 contains 16 residues. The CDR3 sequence: CASSQAPTTPNYGYTF. CDR3 nucleotide sequence: TGCGCCAGCAGCCAAGCACCCACAACCCCTAACTATGGCTACACCTTC.

The chain employs TRBV11-2 and TRBJ2-7, with 7 bases fitting TRBD1. This CDR3 spans 15 amino acids. The germline V gene encodes CDR1 SGHAT and CDR2 FQNNGV. The V and J ends lost 0 bases and 2 bases, in that order; junction bases with no gene match: 4. CDR3 sequence: CASSLDPGQPYEQYF. CDR3 DNA: TGTGCCAGCAGCTTAGATCCGGGACAGCCCTACGAGCAGTACTTC.

This sequence joins TRBV25-1 and TRBJ2-5; D is possibly TRBD2 (6 bases). The CDR3 extends over 14 amino acids. CDR1 and CDR2 (germline): MGHDK, SYGVNS. The V end lost 3 bases, the J end lost 5 bases, and 13 bases lay between the germline ends. The DNA for the CDR3 is TGTGCCAGCAGTGAGGGGGGTAGCGGTGAGACCCAGTACTTC. This gives the protein CASSEGGSGETQYF.